This T cell receptor (beta chain) was identified in a study of shared clonotypes between healthy human individuals. Genomic DNA of each subset was evenly split across several immunoSEQ plates. Produced via immunoSEQ multiplex PCR; TCRdb's table is partial and in-frame only. Of 550,000 to 850,000 clones listed, over 60% are singletons. Every donor was a Caucasian adult from Nashville, Tennessee. It was into CD45RA+ naive and CD45RA-negative memory subsets that the CD4+ cells were split. The V and J ends lost 1 base and 5 bases respectively, with 14 bases between them. Germline V lookup: CDR1 LGHNA, CDR2 YNFKEQ. The CDR3 has 15 amino acids. Study-wide findings and caveats: Four donors held 4.5% to 5% of naive CD4 clonotypes in common.

This clone appeared a single time. Its antigen is still unknown. This clonotype originated in a woman aged 25 to 39 in good health. The chain is built from TRBV4-2 and TRBJ1-1; no definite D call. Input material: memory CD4+ T cells sorted from blood. Regarding subset: CD45RA-negative fraction. CDR3 bases: TGTGCCAGCAGCCAAGGGGATACACTCGGGACTGAAGCTTTCTTT. This encodes CASSQGDTLGTEAFF.